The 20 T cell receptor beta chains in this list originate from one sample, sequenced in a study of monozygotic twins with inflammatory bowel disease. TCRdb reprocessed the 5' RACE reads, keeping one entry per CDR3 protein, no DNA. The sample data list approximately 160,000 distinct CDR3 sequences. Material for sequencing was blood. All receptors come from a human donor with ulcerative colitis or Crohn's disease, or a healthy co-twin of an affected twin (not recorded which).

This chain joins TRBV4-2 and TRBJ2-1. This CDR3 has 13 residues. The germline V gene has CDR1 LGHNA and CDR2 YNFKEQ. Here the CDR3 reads CASSQGRGNEQFF.

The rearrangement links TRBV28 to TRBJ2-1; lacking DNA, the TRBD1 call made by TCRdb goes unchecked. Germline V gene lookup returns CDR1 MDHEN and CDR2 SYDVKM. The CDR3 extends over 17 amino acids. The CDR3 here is CASSSWDARSSYNEQFF.

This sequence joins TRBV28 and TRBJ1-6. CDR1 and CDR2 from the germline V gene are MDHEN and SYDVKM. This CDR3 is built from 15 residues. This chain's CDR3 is CASSAAGELNSPLHF. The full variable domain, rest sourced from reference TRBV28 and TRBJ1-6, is DVKVTQSSRYLVKRTGEKVFLECVQDMDHENMFWYRQDPGLGLRLIYFSYDVKMKEKGDIPEGYSVSREKKERFSLILESASTNQTSMYLCASSAAGELNSPLHFGNGTRLTVT.

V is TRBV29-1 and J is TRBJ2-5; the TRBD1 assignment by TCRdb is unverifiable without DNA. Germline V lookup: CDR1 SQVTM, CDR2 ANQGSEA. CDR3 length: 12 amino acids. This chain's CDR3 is CSARNGKETQYF. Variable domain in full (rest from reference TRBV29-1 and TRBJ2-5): SAVISQKPSRDICQRGTSLTIQCQVDSQVTMMFWYRQQPGQSLTLIATANQGSEATYESGFVIDKFPISRPNLTFSTLTVSNMSPEDSSIYLCSARNGKETQYFGPGTRLLVL.

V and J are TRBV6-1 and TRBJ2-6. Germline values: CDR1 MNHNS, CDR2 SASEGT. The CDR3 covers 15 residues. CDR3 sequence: CASSLDHSGANVLTF.

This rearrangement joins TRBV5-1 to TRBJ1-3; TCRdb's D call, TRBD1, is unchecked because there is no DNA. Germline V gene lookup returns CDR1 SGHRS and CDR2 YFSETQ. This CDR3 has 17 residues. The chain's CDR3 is CASSLVVGTGSGNTIYF. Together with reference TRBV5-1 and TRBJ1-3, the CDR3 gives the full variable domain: KAGVTQTPRYLIKTRGQQVTLSCSPISGHRSVSWYQQTPGQGLQFLFEYFSETQRNKGNFPGRFSGRQFSNSRSEMNVSTLELGDSALYLCASSLVVGTGSGNTIYFGEGSWLTVV.

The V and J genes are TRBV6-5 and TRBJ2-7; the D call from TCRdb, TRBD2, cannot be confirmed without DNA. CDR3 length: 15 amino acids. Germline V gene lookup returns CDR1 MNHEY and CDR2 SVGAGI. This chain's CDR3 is CASSYRASGVYEQYF.

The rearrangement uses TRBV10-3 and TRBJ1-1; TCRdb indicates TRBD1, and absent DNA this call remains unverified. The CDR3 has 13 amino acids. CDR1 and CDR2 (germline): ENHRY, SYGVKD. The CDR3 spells CAITRGMNTEAFF.

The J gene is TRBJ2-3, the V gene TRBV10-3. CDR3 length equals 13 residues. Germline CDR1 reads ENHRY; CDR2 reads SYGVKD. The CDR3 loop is CAISDSLTDTQYF.

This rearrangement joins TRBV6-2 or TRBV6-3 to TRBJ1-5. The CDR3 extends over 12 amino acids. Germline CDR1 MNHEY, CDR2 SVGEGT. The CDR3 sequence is CASSYSSQPQHF.

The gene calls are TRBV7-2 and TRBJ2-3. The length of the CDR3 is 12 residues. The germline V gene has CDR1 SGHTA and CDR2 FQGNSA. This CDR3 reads CASSLWADTQYF.

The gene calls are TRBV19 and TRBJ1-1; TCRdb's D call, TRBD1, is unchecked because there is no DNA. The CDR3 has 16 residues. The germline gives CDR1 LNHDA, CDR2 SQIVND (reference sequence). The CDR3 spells CASSIPGAAMNTEAFF.

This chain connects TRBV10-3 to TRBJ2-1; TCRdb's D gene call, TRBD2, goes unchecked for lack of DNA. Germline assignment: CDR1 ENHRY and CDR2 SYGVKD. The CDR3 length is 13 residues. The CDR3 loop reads CAIRPTGRDEQFF.

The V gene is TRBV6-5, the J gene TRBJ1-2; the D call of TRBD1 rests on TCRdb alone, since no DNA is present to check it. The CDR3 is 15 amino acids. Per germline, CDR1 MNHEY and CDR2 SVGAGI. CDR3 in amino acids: CASSYSSIGDGGYTF.

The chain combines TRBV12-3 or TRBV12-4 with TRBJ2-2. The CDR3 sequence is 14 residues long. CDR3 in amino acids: CASSLTWNTGELFF.

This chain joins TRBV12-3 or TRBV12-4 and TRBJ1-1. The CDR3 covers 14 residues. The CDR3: CASSLQAMNTEAFF.

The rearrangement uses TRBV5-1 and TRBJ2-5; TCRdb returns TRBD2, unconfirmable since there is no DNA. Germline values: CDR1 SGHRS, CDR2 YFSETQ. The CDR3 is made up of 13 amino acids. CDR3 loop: CASSFLAEETQYF.

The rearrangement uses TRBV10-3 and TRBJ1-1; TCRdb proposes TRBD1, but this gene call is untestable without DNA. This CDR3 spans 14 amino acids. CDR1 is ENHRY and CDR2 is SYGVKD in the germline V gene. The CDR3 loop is CAINGDRTNTEAFF.

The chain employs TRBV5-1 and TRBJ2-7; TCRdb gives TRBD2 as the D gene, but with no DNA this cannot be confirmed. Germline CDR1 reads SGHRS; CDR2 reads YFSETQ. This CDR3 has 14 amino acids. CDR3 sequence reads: CASSPLLAGDEQYF.

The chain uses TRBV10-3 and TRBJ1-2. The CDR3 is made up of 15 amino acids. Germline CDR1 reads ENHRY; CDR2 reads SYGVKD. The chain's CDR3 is CAISGTAAEGDGYTF.